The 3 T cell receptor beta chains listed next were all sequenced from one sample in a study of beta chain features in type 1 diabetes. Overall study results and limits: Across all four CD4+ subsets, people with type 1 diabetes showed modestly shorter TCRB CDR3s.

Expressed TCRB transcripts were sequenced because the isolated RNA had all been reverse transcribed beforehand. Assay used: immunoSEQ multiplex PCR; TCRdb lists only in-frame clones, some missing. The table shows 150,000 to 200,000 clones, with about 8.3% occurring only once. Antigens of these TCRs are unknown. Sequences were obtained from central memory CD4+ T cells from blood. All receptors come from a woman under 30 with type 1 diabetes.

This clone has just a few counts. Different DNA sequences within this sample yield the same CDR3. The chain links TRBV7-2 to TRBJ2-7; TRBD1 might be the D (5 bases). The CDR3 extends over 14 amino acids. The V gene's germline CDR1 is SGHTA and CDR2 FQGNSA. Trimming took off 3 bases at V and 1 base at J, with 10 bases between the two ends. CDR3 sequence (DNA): TGTGCCAGCAGCTTTGGGCAGGGATCCTACGAGCAGTACTTC. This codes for CASSFGQGSYEQYF.

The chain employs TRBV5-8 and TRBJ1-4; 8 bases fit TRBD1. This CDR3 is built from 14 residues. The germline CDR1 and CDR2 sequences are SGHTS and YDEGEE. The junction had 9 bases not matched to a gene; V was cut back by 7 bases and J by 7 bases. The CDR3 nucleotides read TGTGCCAGCGGGCAGGGGGCGCATGTTGAAAAACTGTTTTTT. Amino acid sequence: CASGQGAHVEKLFF.

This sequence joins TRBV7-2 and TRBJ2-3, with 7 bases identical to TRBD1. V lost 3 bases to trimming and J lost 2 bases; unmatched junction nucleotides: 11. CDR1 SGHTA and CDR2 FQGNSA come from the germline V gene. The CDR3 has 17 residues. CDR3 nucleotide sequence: TGTGCCAGCAGCTTTCGGTCCGGCAGGGGGTACACAGATACGCAGTATTTT. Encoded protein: CASSFRSGRGYTDTQYF.